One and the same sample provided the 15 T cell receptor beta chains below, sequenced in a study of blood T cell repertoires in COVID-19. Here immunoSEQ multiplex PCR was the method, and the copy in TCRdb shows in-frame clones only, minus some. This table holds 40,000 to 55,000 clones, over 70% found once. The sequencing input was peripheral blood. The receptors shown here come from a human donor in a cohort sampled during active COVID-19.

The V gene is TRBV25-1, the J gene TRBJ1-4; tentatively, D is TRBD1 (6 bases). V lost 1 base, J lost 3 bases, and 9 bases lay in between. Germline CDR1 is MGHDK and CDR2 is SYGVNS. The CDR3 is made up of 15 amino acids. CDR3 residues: CASSELGAPNEKLFF. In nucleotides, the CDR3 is TGTGCCAGCAGTGAATTGGGGGCGCCTAATGAAAAACTGTTTTTT.

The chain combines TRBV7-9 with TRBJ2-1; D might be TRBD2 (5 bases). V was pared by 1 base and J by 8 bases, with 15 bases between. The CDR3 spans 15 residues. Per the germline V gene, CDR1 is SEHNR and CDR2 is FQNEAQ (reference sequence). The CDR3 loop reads CASSLEAVTSYEQFF. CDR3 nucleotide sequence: TGTGCCAGCAGCTTAGAAGCGGTTACCTCTTATGAGCAGTTCTTC. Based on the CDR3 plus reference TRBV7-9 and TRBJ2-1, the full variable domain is DTGVSQNPRHKITKRGQNVTFRCDPISEHNRLYWYRQTLGQGPEFLTYFQNEAQLEKSRLLSDRFSAERPKGSFSTLEIQRTEQGDSAMYLCASSLEAVTSYEQFFGPGTRLTVL.

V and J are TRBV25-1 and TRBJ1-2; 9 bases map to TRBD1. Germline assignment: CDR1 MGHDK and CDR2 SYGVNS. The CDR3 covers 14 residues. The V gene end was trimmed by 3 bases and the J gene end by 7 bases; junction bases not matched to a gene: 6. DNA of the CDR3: TGTGCCAGCAGTGATGCAGGGACAGGGATTGGCTACACCTTC. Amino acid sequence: CASSDAGTGIGYTF.

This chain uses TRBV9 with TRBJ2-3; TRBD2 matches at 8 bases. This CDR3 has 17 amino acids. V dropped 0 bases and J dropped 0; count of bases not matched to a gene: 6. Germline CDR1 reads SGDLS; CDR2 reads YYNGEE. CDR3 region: CASSVGAGDSSTDTQYF. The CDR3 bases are TGTGCCAGCAGCGTAGGAGCGGGGGATTCTAGCACAGATACGCAGTATTTT.

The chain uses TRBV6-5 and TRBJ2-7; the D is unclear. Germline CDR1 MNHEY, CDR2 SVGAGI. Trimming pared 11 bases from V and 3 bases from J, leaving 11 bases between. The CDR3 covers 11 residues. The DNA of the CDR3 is TGTGCCGGAGACTCGATCTACGAGCAGTACTTC. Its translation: CAGDSIYEQYF.

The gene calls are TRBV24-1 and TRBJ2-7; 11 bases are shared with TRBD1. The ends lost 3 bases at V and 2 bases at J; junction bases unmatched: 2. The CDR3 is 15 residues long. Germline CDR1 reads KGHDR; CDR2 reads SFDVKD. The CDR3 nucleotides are TGTGCCACCAGTGATCAGGGACAGGGGGCCTACGAGCAGTACTTC. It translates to CATSDQGQGAYEQYF.

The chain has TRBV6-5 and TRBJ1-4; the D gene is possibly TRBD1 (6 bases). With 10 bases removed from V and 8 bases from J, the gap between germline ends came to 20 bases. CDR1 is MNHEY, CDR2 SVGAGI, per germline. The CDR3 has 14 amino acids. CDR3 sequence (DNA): TGTGCCACTACACTCGGGGACATTCGGGAAAAACTGTTTTTT. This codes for CATTLGDIREKLFF.

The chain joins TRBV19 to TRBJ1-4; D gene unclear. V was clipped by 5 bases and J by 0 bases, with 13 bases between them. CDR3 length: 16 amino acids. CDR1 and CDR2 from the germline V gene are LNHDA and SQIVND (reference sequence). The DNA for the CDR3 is TGTGCCAGTAGTCTAGGTACGGAGACAACTAATGAAAAACTGTTTTTT. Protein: CASSLGTETTNEKLFF.

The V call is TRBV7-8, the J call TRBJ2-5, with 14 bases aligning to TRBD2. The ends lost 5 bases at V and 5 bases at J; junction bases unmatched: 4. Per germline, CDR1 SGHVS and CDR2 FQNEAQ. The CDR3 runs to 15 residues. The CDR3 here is CASSPGTSGSETQYF. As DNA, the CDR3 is TGTGCCAGCAGCCCCGGGACTAGCGGGAGTGAGACCCAGTACTTC.

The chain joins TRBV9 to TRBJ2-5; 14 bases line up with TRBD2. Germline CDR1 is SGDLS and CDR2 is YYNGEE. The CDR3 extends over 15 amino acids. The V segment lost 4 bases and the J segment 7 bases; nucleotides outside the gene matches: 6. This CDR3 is CASSSGLAGEGTQYF. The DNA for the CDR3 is TGTGCCAGCAGCTCGGGACTAGCGGGAGAGGGGACCCAGTACTTC.

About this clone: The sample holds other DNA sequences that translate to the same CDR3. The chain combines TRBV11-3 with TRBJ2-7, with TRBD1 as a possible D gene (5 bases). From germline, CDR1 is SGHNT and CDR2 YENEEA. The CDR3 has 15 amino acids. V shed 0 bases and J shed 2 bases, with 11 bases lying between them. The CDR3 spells CASSLEGQGPYEQYF. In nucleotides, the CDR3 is TGTGCCAGCAGCTTAGAAGGGCAGGGCCCCTACGAGCAGTACTTC.

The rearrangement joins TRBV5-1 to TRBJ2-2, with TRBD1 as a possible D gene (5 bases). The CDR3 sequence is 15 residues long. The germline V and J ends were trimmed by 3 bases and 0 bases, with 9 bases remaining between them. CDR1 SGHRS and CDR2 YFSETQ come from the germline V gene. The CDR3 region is CASSYDRPNTGELFF. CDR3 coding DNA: TGCGCCAGCAGCTATGACAGACCGAACACCGGGGAGCTGTTTTTT.

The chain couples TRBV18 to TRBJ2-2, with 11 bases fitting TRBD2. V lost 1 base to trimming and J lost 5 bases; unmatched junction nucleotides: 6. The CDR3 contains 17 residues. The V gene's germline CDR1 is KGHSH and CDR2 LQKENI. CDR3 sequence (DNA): TGTGCCAGCTCACCACAGACTAGCGGGATACAGACCGGGGAGCTGTTTTTT. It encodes CASSPQTSGIQTGELFF.

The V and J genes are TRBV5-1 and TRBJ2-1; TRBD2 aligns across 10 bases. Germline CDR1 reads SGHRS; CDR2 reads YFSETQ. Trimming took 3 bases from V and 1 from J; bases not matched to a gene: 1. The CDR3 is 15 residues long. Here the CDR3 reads CASSSTSGSYNEQFF. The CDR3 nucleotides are TGCGCCAGCAGCTCGACTAGCGGGTCCTACAATGAGCAGTTCTTC.

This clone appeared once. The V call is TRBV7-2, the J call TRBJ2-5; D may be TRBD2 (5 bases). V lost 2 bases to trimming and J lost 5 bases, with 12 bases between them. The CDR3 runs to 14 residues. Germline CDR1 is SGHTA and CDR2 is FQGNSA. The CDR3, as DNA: TGTGCCAGCAGCTTAAATGGCGGGTCGGAGACCCAGTACTTC. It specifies CASSLNGGSETQYF.